This T cell receptor (beta chain) was recovered during a study of response to subunit inactivated influenza vaccine. TCRdb fed the RT-PCR reads into MiXCR, producing one record per CDR3 protein. The sample yields around 200,000 distinct CDR3 sequences, around 8.8% seen once. Overall study results and limits: Authors suggested each seasonal flu vaccination may recruit only limited numbers of new T cells.

On this clonotype itself: Its cognate antigen is unknown.

Germline V lookup: CDR1 DFQATT, CDR2 SNEGSKA (reference sequence). Unmatched junction bases numbered 6, after V lost 2 bases and J lost 2 bases. The length of the CDR3 is 15 residues. The chain combines TRBV20-1 with TRBJ1-1, with 9 bases that match TRBD1. Sample: non-naive T cells sorted from PBMCs, taken on the day of vaccination. The sequence came from a man in his forties or fifties who received an inactivated influenza vaccine. CDR3 residues: CSARKQTGGNTEAFF. In nucleotides, the CDR3 is TGCAGTGCTAGAAAACAGACAGGGGGTAACACTGAAGCTTTCTTT.